Presented here are 18 T cell receptor beta chains from one specimen sequenced in a study of blood T cell repertoires in COVID-19. The data were produced by immunoSEQ multiplex PCR, yet TCRdb's version contains in-frame clones alone and is incomplete. Here the sample spans 150,000 to 200,000 clones, under 80% being singletons. Source material: peripheral blood. The receptors shown here come from a man between 65 and 85 years old with acute or convalescent COVID-19.

This CDR3 reads CASSLRGPGTGLQETQYF. The DNA of the CDR3 is TGCGCCAGCAGCTTGAGAGGTCCCGGGACAGGGCTACAAGAGACCCAGTACTTC. The chain combines TRBV5-1 with TRBJ2-5; 9 nucleotides line up with TRBD1. From germline, CDR1 is SGHRS and CDR2 YFSETQ. This CDR3 has 18 residues. Unmatched junction bases numbered 12, after V lost 1 base and J lost 2 bases.

This clone was recorded only once. At the DNA level, this CDR3 is encoded by other sequences in the same sample as well. The V and J genes are TRBV24-1 and TRBJ2-1; maybe TRBD2 (5 bases). Trimming took off 8 bases at V and 4 bases at J, with 14 bases between the two ends. The CDR3 is made up of 14 amino acids. The V gene's germline CDR1 is KGHDR and CDR2 SFDVKD. The CDR3 spells CATTDGNSYNEQFF. The DNA for the CDR3 is TGTGCCACCACGGACGGGAACTCTTACAATGAGCAGTTCTTC.

This chain connects TRBV19 to TRBJ1-2; 7 bases match TRBD1. This CDR3 region has 14 residues. After removal of 5 bases from V and 2 bases from J, the junction contained 5 bases not matched to a gene. Per germline, CDR1 LNHDA and CDR2 SQIVND (reference sequence). The CDR3 nucleotides read TGTGCCAGTAGTCCCCGGGACAGCAACTATGGCTACACCTTC. Its translation is CASSPRDSNYGYTF.

J is TRBJ2-7 and V is TRBV6-5; unclear D gene. Trimming took off 6 bases at V and 3 bases at J, with 12 bases between the two ends. The germline V gene encodes CDR1 MNHEY and CDR2 SVGAGI. The CDR3 is 13 amino acids. CDR3 sequence (DNA): TGTGCCAGCAGCCGCTCTGGCAACTACGAGCAGTACTTC. Translated, it gives CASSRSGNYEQYF.

This clone was detected a few times. This chain connects TRBV3-1 (or the pseudogene TRBV3-2) to TRBJ2-5; weak D call: TRBD2 (5 bases). There are 16 residues in the CDR3. Germline V gene lookup returns CDR1 LGHDT and CDR2 YNNKEL (reference sequence). Trimming removed 3 bases at V and 2 bases at J, with 16 bases between. The CDR3 nucleotides read TGTGCCAGCAGCCAGGCGGGCGTCCCCGATCAAGAGACCCAGTACTTC. Residues: CASSQAGVPDQETQYF.

This clone was counted once. The gene calls are TRBV5-1 and TRBJ2-5; D is perhaps TRBD2 (5 bases). The germline V gene encodes CDR1 SGHRS and CDR2 YFSETQ. The ends were cut back, 1 base at V and 4 bases at J, with 11 bases in the middle. This CDR3 region has 14 residues. The CDR3 DNA is TGCGCCAGCAGCTTGTTCGGGGATGCAGAGACCCAGTACTTC. This gives the protein CASSLFGDAETQYF.

This rearrangement joins TRBV24-1 to TRBJ2-2; maybe TRBD1 (6 bases). This CDR3 region has 15 residues. The germline CDR1 and CDR2 sequences are KGHDR and SFDVKD. The V end lost 6 bases, the J end lost 0 bases, and 10 bases lay between the germline ends. CDR3 amino acids: CATSWGRANTGELFF. CDR3 nucleotide sequence: TGTGCCACCAGTTGGGGGCGCGCGAACACCGGGGAGCTGTTTTTT.

The V and J genes are TRBV5-1 and TRBJ2-5, with a possible D match to TRBD1 (6 bases). Trimming removed 4 bases at V and 3 bases at J, with 25 bases between. Germline CDR1 and CDR2: SGHRS and YFSETQ. CDR3 size: 18 residues. CDR3: CASSPGTSSGVAEETQYF. In DNA, the CDR3 is TGCGCCAGCAGCCCAGGGACAAGTAGTGGGGTGGCCGAAGAGACCCAGTACTTC.

The chain couples TRBV6-4 to TRBJ2-3; 10 bases match TRBD1. The germline gives CDR1 MRHNA, CDR2 SNTAGT. The CDR3 sequence is 15 residues long. Unmatched junction bases numbered 0, after V lost 3 bases and J lost 0 bases. The CDR3 loop reads CASSEDRGSTDTQYF. The CDR3 nucleotides read TGTGCCAGCAGTGAGGACAGGGGGAGCACAGATACGCAGTATTTT.

This chain links TRBV28 with TRBJ1-4; D perhaps matches TRBD1 (6 bases). The V end lost 2 bases, the J end lost 8 bases, and 9 bases lay between the germline ends. There are 13 residues in the CDR3. The germline V gene encodes CDR1 MDHEN and CDR2 SYDVKM. For the CDR3, the DNA is TGTGCCAGCAGTTTAGGACAGATCGAAAAACTGTTTTTT. Protein product: CASSLGQIEKLFF.

The chain recombines TRBV2 with TRBJ2-1, with 9 bases lining up with TRBD1. The CDR3 is 15 amino acids. The junction had 11 bases not matched to a gene; V was cut back by 7 bases and J by 7 bases. Looked up from germline, CDR1 is SNHLY and CDR2 is FYNNEI. The CDR3 nucleotides read TGTGCCAGCACCAAGGACAGGGGAACATCAAATGAGCAGTTCTTC. Its translation is CASTKDRGTSNEQFF.

V usage is TRBV24-1 and J usage is TRBJ2-1, with a weak D call TRBD1 (6 bases). The V and J ends lost 6 bases and 2 bases respectively, with 7 bases between them. Germline CDR1 KGHDR, CDR2 SFDVKD. The CDR3 is 13 residues long. CDR3 coding DNA: TGTGCCACCAGTAGGGACACCTACAATGAGCAGTTCTTC. Amino acids: CATSRDTYNEQFF.

The chain carries TRBV5-6 and TRBJ2-7, with 7 bases lining up with TRBD2. The CDR3 is 14 amino acids. The germline gives CDR1 SGHDT, CDR2 YYEEEE. Trimming cost V 0 bases and J 3 bases; bases outside gene matches: 3. Here the CDR3 reads CASSLAPSGYEQYF. The CDR3 region has the DNA TGTGCCAGCAGCTTGGCCCCTAGCGGCTACGAGCAGTACTTC.

The rearrangement links TRBV7-2 to TRBJ2-5, with TRBD2 matching over 8 bases. The germline V gene has CDR1 SGHTA and CDR2 FQGNSA. V shed 3 bases, J shed 8 bases, and the junction held 8 bases outside the gene matches. This CDR3 spans 14 amino acids. The CDR3 DNA sequence: TGTGCCAGCAGCTTCGGAGCGGGAGAACGAACCCAGTACTTC. Translated: CASSFGAGERTQYF.

J is TRBJ1-2 and V is TRBV12-3 or TRBV12-4, with no clear D. The CDR3 has 12 residues. V was cut by 4 bases and J by 8 bases, with 11 bases left in between. The CDR3 DNA reads TGTGCCAGCAGTTCCCTTGAGCGGGGCTACACCTTC. Amino acids: CASSSLERGYTF.

In its sample, this clone was seen once. The chain has TRBV5-1 and TRBJ1-2; TRBD1 matches at 7 bases. CDR3 length: 16 residues. CDR1 SGHRS and CDR2 YFSETQ come from the germline V gene. The V segment lost 3 bases and the J segment 4 bases; nucleotides outside the gene matches: 12. CDR3 in amino acids: CASSSGIVQGFYGYTF. Here the CDR3 DNA reads TGCGCCAGCAGCTCGGGAATTGTACAGGGGTTCTATGGCTACACCTTC.

The chain recombines TRBV27 with TRBJ2-1; D perhaps matches TRBD1 (5 bases). The CDR3 length is 14 residues. Looked up from germline, CDR1 is MNHEY and CDR2 is SMNVEV (reference sequence). The germline V and J ends were trimmed by 5 bases and 6 bases, with 14 bases remaining between them. CDR3 in DNA: TGTGCCAGCAGTATCCGAGGAAGGGGCAATGAGCAGTTCTTC. It translates to CASSIRGRGNEQFF.

This chain connects TRBV7-3 to TRBJ2-3; 10 nucleotides agree with TRBD2. The germline CDR1 and CDR2 sequences are SGHTA and FQGTGA. The V segment lost 2 bases and the J segment 6 bases; nucleotides outside the gene matches: 5. This CDR3 is built from 15 residues. The CDR3 region is CASSLELAGRDTQYF. The CDR3 region has the DNA TGTGCCAGCAGCTTAGAACTAGCGGGACGGGATACGCAGTATTTT.